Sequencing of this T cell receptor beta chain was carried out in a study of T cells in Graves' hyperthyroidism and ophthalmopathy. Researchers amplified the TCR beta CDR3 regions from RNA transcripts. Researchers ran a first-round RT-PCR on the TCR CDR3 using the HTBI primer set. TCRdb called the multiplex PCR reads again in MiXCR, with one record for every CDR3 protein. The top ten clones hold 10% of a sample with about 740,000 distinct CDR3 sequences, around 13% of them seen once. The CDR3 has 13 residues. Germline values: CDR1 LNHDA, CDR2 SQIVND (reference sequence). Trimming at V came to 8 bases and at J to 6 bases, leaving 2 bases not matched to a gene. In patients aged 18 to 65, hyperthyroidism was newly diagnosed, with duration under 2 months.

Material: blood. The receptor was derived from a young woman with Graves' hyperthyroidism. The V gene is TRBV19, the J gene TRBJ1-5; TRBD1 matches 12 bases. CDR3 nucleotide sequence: TGTGCCAGTGGGACAGGGGGCTCTCAGCCCCAGCATTTT. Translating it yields CASGTGGSQPQHF.